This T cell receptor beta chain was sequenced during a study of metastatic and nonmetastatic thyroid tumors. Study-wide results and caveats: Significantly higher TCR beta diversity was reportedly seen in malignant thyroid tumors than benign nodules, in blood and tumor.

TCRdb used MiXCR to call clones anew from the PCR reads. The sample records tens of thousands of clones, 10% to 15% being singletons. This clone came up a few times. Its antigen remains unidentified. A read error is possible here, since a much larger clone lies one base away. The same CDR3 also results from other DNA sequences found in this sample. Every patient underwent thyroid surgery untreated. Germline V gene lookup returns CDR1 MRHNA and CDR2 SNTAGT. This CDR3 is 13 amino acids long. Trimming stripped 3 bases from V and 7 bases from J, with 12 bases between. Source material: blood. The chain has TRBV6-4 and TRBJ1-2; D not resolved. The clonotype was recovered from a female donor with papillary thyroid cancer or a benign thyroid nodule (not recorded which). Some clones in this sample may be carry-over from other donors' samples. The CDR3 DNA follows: TGTGCCAGCAGTGAAGAGGCAGGTGGTGGCTACACCTTC. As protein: CASSEEAGGGYTF.